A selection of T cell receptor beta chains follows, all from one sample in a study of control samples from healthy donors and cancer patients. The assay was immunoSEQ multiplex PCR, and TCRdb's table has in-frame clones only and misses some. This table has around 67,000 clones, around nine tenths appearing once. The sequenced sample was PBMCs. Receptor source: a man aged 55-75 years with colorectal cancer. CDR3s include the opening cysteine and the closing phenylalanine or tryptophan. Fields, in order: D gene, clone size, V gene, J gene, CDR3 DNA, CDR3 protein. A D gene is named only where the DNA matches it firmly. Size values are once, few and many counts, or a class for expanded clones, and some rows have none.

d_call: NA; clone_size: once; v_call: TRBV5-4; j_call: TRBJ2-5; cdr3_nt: TGTGCCAGCAGCCTACTGGGACGGGGAGACCCGCACGGAGAGACCCAGTACTTC; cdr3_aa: CASSLLGRGDPHGETQYF
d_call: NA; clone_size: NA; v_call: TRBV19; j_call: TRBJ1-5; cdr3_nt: TGTGCCAGTAGTATAGCCCTAAGACCTCAGCCCCAGCATTTT; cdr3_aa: CASSIALRPQPQHF
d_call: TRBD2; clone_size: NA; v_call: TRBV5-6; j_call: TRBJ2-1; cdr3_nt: TGTGCCAGCAGCCTATTAGCGGGGGAGGCCTACAATGAGCAGTTCTTC; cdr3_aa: CASSLLAGEAYNEQFF
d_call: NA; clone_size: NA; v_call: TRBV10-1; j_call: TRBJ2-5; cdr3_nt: TGCGCCAGCGGCGGAAACTCACAAGAGACCCAGTACTTC; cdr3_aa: CASGGNSQETQYF
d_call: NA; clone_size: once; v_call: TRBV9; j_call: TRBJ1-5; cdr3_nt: TGTGCCAGCAGCGGAGGACAAGCATTAGATCAGCCCCAGCATTTT; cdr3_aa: CASSGGQALDQPQHF
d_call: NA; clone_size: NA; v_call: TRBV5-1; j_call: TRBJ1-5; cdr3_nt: TGCGCCAGCAGCTTGAATGGCAATCAGCCCCAGCATTTT; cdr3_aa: CASSLNGNQPQHF
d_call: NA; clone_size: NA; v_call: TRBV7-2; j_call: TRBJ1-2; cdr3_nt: TGTGCCAGCAGCCCCGCGGTTCCTGCAAGGGGCTACACCTTC; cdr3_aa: CASSPAVPARGYTF
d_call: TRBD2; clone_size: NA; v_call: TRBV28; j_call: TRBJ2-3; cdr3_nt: TGTGCCAGCAGTGGAAGCGGGGGTACTAGCACAGATACGCAGTATTTT; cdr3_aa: CASSGSGGTSTDTQYF
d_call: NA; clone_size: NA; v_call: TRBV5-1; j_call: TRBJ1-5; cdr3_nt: TGCGCCAGCAGCTTGGTAAGGCAGGGGAATCAGCCCCAGCATTTT; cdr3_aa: CASSLVRQGNQPQHF
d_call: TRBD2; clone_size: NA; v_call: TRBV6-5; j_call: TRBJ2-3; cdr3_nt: TGTGCCAGCAGTTACTCGGGGAGGGGCGCATTATATACGCAGTATTTT; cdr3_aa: CASSYSGRGALYTQYF
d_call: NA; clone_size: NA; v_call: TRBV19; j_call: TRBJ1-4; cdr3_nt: TGTGCCAAGTATACCCCACCGAGGCGACAGACGGAGAATGAAAAACTGTTTTTT; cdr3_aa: CAKYTPPRRQTENEKLFF
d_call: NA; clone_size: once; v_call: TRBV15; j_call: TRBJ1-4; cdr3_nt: TGTGCCACCAGCGGCGCGGGCTACGGGGAAAAACTGTTTTTT; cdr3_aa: CATSGAGYGEKLFF
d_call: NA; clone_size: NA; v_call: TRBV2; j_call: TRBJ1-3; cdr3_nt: TGTGCCAGCAGTGTTCATCAGCTCTCTGGAAACACCATATATTTT; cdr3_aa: CASSVHQLSGNTIYF
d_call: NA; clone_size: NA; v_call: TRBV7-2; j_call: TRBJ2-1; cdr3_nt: TGTGCCAGCAGCCCCCGGGACACTACCTACAATGAGCAGTTCTTC; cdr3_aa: CASSPRDTTYNEQFF
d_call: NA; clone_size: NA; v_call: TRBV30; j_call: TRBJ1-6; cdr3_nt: TGTGCCTGGAGTGCTGGGGGAAGTTATAATTCACCCCTCCACTTT; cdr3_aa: CAWSAGGSYNSPLHF
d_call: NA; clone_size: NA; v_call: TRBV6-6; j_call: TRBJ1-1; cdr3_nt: TGTGCCAGCAGTTACTCGGCAGGGTCCATTGCTTTCTTT; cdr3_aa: CASSYSAGSIAFF
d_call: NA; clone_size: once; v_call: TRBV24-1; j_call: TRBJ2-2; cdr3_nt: TGTGCCACCAATCAATACACCGGGGAGCTGTTTTTT; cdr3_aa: CATNQYTGELFF
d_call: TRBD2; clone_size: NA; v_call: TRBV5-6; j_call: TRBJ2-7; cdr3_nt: TGTGCCAGCAGCTTTCGGACTAGCGGGTACGAGCAGTACTTC; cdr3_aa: CASSFRTSGYEQYF
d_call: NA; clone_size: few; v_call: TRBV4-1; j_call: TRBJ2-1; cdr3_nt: TGCGCCAGCAGCCAGGACCCTCTCGGGGGCTCCTACAATGAGCAGTTCTTC; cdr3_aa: CASSQDPLGGSYNEQFF
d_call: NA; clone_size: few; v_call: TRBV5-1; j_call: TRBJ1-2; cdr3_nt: TGCGCCAGCACCTTGGGGGGGGCGCGAGGGGAAGGCTACACCTTC; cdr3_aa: CASTLGGARGEGYTF
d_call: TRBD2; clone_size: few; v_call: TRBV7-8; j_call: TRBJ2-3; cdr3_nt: TGTGCCAGCAGCTGGGCGGGGGGGGCAGATACGCAGTATTTT; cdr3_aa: CASSWAGGADTQYF
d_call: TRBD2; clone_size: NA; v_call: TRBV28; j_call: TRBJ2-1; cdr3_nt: TGTGCCAGCGGTAGCGGGGGGCCGAATGAGCAGTTCTTC; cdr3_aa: CASGSGGPNEQFF
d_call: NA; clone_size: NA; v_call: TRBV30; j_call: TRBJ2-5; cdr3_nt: TGTGCCTGGAGTGTACTTGGGACAAAAGAGACCCAGTACTTC; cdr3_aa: CAWSVLGTKETQYF
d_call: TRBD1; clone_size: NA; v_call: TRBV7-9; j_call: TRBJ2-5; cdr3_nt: TGTGCCAGCAGCCACGGGACAGGGGGCCGAGAGACCCAGTACTTC; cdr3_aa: CASSHGTGGRETQYF
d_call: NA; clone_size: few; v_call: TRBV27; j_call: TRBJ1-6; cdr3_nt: TGTGCCAGCAGTTTATCCCTATCAGCAATTTCACCCCTCCACTTT; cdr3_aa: CASSLSLSAISPLHF
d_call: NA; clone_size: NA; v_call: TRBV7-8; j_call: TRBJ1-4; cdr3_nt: TGTGCCAGCAGCCACAGCGCGAATGAAAAACTGTTTTTT; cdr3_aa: CASSHSANEKLFF
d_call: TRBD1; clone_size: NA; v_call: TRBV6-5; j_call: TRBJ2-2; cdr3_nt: TGTGCCAGCAGGACAGGGACCGGGGAGCTGTTTTTT; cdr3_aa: CASRTGTGELFF
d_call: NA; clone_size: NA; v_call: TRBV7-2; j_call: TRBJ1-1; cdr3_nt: TGTGCCAGCAGCAGCCGCGGAAGGAACACTGAAGCTTTCTTT; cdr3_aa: CASSSRGRNTEAFF
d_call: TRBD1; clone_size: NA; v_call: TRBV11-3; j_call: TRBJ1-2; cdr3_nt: TGTGCCAGCAGCGGACAGGACAGGCGGTTTAACTATGGCTACACCTTC; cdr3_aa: CASSGQDRRFNYGYTF
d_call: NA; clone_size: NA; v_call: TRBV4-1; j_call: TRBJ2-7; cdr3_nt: TGCGCCAGCAGCCAAGCGCTCAGGAACGAGCAGTACTTC; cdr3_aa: CASSQALRNEQYF
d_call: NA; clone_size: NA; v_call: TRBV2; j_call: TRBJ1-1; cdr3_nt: TGTGCCAGCAGTGAATTGGAGAACACTGAAGCTTTCTTT; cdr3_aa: CASSELENTEAFF
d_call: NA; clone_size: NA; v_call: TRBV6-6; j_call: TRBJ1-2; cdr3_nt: TGTGCCAGCACCCCCCGTGGGGATGGCTACACCTTC; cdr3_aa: CASTPRGDGYTF